One sample yielded the 21 T cell receptor beta chains listed below, sequenced in a study of blood T cell repertoires in COVID-19. TCRdb's copy holds only in-frame clones and misses some; the assay was immunoSEQ multiplex PCR. Of fewer than 250,000 clones in the sample, around four fifths were seen once. The material sequenced was peripheral blood. The receptors here all came from a man between 50 and 59 years old with acute or convalescent COVID-19.

V gene TRBV7-9 combines with J gene TRBJ2-3, with 12 bases aligning to TRBD2. There are 16 residues in the CDR3. V lost 5 bases and J lost 0; bases outside the gene matches: 3. The germline gives CDR1 SEHNR, CDR2 FQNEAQ (reference sequence). The CDR3 nucleotides read TGTGCCAGCAGCCTACTAGCGGGAGGTAGCACAGATACGCAGTATTTT. As protein: CASSLLAGGSTDTQYF.

This sequence joins TRBV25-1 and TRBJ1-3, with D possibly TRBD1 on 6 matching bases. This CDR3 spans 15 amino acids. Trimming cost V 3 bases and J 2 bases, with 11 bases left between them. CDR1 is MGHDK, CDR2 SYGVNS, per germline. CDR3: CASSDPTGTGNTIYF. CDR3 nucleotide sequence: TGTGCCAGCAGTGACCCCACAGGGACTGGAAACACCATATATTTT. Full variable domain (remainder filled in from reference TRBV25-1 and TRBJ1-3): EADIYQTPRYLVIGTGKKITLECSQTMGHDKMYWYQQDPGMELHLIHYSYGVNSTEKGDLSSESTVSRIRTEHFPLTLESARPSHTSQYLCASSDPTGTGNTIYFGEGSWLTVV.

This clone has a single count. The chain joins TRBV7-9 to TRBJ2-7; D is ambiguous. The V gene's germline CDR1 is SEHNR and CDR2 FQNEAQ (reference sequence). Trimming left V 2 bases short and J 6 bases short, with 8 bases between. The CDR3 extends over 12 amino acids. This CDR3 is CASSLTNGEQYF. CDR3 coding DNA: TGTGCCAGCAGCTTAACTAATGGCGAGCAGTACTTC.

This chain joins TRBV15 and TRBJ2-5; 7 nucleotides align to TRBD2. V lost 0 bases, J lost 3 bases, and 7 bases stayed unmatched. Germline V lookup: CDR1 LNHNV, CDR2 YYDKDF (reference sequence). The CDR3 extends over 16 amino acids. CDR3 nucleotide sequence: TGTGCCACCAGCAGAGATTGGGCTAGCGGAGAAGAGACCCAGTACTTC. Encoded protein: CATSRDWASGEETQYF.

The chain has TRBV9 and TRBJ1-6, with D tentatively TRBD1 (6 bases). With 3 bases removed from V and 6 bases from J, the gap between germline ends came to 16 bases. The length of the CDR3 is 16 residues. The germline V gene has CDR1 SGDLS and CDR2 YYNGEE. CDR3 protein: CASSDLSGAGNSPLHF. The CDR3 DNA sequence: TGTGCCAGCAGCGATTTGTCAGGGGCGGGTAATTCACCCCTCCACTTT.

The chain uses TRBV18 and TRBJ2-7; no clear D gene. CDR1 is KGHSH, CDR2 LQKENI, per germline. CDR3 length: 15 residues. Trimming shortened V by 0 bases and J by 0 bases, and 9 bases separated the two germline ends. CDR3 coding DNA: TGTGCCAGCTCACCACCTACGAGAAGCTCCTACGAGCAGTACTTC. This translates into CASSPPTRSSYEQYF.

In its sample, this clone was seen a few times. The rearrangement uses TRBV4-1 and TRBJ1-2, with unresolved D. V was cut by 1 base and J by 1 base, with 7 bases left in between. Per the germline V gene, CDR1 is MGHRA and CDR2 is YSYEKL. This CDR3 contains 14 residues. This CDR3 is CASSQAEVNYGYTF. The CDR3 DNA reads TGCGCCAGCAGCCAAGCGGAGGTTAACTATGGCTACACCTTC.

This clone was picked up a small number of times. The chain couples TRBV5-6 to TRBJ1-4; 7 positions agree with TRBD1. Unmatched junction bases numbered 4, after V lost 0 bases and J lost 8 bases. The CDR3 totals 14 residues. The germline CDR1 and CDR2 sequences are SGHDT and YYEEEE. CDR3 DNA sequence: TGTGCCAGCAGCTTGGAGGGGGCAGAGGAAAAACTGTTTTTT. Protein: CASSLEGAEEKLFF.

J is TRBJ2-3 and V is TRBV10-3; D remains ambiguous. Trimming removed 10 bases from V and 6 bases from J, with 14 bases in between. The CDR3 has 12 amino acids. Germline V lookup: CDR1 ENHRY, CDR2 SYGVKD. The CDR3 loop is CATQARTDTQYF. The CDR3 DNA reads TGTGCCACCCAGGCCCGAACGGATACGCAGTATTTT.

The rearrangement links TRBV5-4 to TRBJ2-3; TRBD2 aligns across 9 bases. The germline CDR1 and CDR2 sequences are SGHNT and YYREEE (reference sequence). V trimming: 2 bases; J trimming: 0 bases; junction bases outside the gene matches: 7. This CDR3 has 17 residues. The CDR3: CASSLPTSGSSTDTQYF. DNA for the CDR3: TGTGCCAGCAGCTTACCGACTAGCGGAAGTAGCACAGATACGCAGTATTTT. Using reference TRBV5-4 and TRBJ2-3 for the parts outside the CDR3, the full variable domain is ETGVTQSPTHLIKTRGQQVTLRCSSQSGHNTVSWYQQALGQGPQFIFQYYREEENGRGNFPPRFSGLQFPNYSSELNVNALELDDSALYLCASSLPTSGSSTDTQYFGPGTRLTVL.

V is TRBV18 and J is TRBJ2-6; D gene unclear. The CDR3 is 14 amino acids. Deletions cut 3 bases from V and 1 base from J, with 4 bases between. Germline V gene data show CDR1 as KGHSH and CDR2 as LQKENI. The CDR3 loop is CASSPLSGANVLTF. In DNA form, the CDR3 reads TGTGCCAGCTCACCCCTGTCTGGGGCCAACGTCCTGACTTTC.

CDR3: CASSIAGGEGYGYTF. CDR3 nucleotides: TGTGCCAGTAGTATAGCAGGCGGGGAGGGCTATGGCTACACCTTC. The gene calls are TRBV19 and TRBJ1-2; D unclear. CDR3 size: 15 residues. Germline V gene lookup returns CDR1 LNHDA and CDR2 SQIVND (reference sequence). With 1 base removed from V and 4 bases from J, the gap between germline ends came to 13 bases.

This chain links TRBV19 with TRBJ2-7; the D is unclear. Trimming cost V 3 bases and J 0 bases, with 15 bases left between them. Germline CDR1 is LNHDA and CDR2 is SQIVND (reference sequence). The CDR3 is 16 residues long. CDR3 loop: CASSIFSTPSSYEQYF. CDR3 bases: TGTGCCAGTAGTATTTTTAGCACCCCTAGCTCCTACGAGCAGTACTTC. Supplemented by reference TRBV19 and TRBJ2-7, the full variable domain reads DGGITQSPKYLFRKEGQNVTLSCEQNLNHDAMYWYRQDPGQGLRLIYYSQIVNDFQKGDIAEGYSVSREKKESFPLTVTSAQKNPTAFYLCASSIFSTPSSYEQYFGPGTRLTVT.

The genes are TRBV2 and TRBJ1-1; 7 positions match TRBD1. V lost 6 bases and J lost 4; bases outside the gene matches: 5. In germline, CDR1 is SNHLY, CDR2 FYNNEI. The CDR3 has 13 amino acids. DNA for the CDR3: TGTGCCAGCAGAACAGGGGTTAGCACTGAAGCTTTCTTT. The encoded protein is CASRTGVSTEAFF. The full variable domain, rest sourced from reference TRBV2 and TRBJ1-1, is EPEVTQTPSHQVTQMGQEVILRCVPISNHLYFYWYRQILGQKVEFLVSFYNNEISEKSEIFDDQFSVERPDGSNFTLKIRSTKLEDSAMYFCASRTGVSTEAFFGQGTRLTVV.

This clone was seen once. This chain's CDR3 is CAWGKMTGVYGYTF. Written as DNA, the CDR3 is TGTGCCTGGGGAAAGATGACAGGGGTCTATGGCTACACCTTC. This chain connects TRBV30 to TRBJ1-2; 8 bases are a match to TRBD1. CDR1 GTSNPN and CDR2 SVGIG come from the germline V gene (reference sequence). CDR3 length: 14 amino acids. The J segment lost 4 bases and the V segment lost 5 bases, leaving 9 bases of the junction unmatched.

V is TRBV7-3 and J is TRBJ1-1; perhaps TRBD1 as D (6 bases). The CDR3 is 14 residues long. Trimming stripped 5 bases from V and 4 bases from J, with 14 bases between. Germline V gene sequence: CDR1 SGHTA, CDR2 FQGTGA. The CDR3 protein is CASSPRGGSTEAFF. CDR3 DNA sequence: TGTGCCAGCAGCCCGAGGGGGGGATCCACTGAAGCTTTCTTT. Drawing the rest from reference TRBV7-3 and TRBJ1-1, the complete variable domain is GAGVSQTPSNKVTEKGKYVELRCDPISGHTALYWYRQSLGQGPEFLIYFQGTGAADDSGLPNDRFFAVRPEGSVSTLKIQRTERGDSAVYLCASSPRGGSTEAFFGQGTRLTVV.

This chain connects TRBV19 to TRBJ1-3; maybe TRBD1 (5 bases). The CDR3 covers 15 residues. In germline, CDR1 is LNHDA, CDR2 SQIVND (reference sequence). The ends were cut back, 3 bases at V and 0 bases at J, with 9 bases in the middle. The CDR3 reads CASSMGGNSGNTIYF. CDR3 nucleotide sequence: TGTGCCAGTAGTATGGGGGGAAACTCTGGAAACACCATATATTTT. The complete variable domain, with remaining parts taken from reference TRBV19 and TRBJ1-3, reads DGGITQSPKYLFRKEGQNVTLSCEQNLNHDAMYWYRQDPGQGLRLIYYSQIVNDFQKGDIAEGYSVSREKKESFPLTVTSAQKNPTAFYLCASSMGGNSGNTIYFGEGSWLTVV.

Details on this clone: The junction departs from the called germline gene at one end, perhaps through a read error. The V call is TRBV7-9, the J call TRBJ1-1; D is unclear. Germline CDR1 reads SEHNR; CDR2 reads FQNEAQ (reference sequence). The CDR3 runs 14 residues. In DNA, the CDR3 is TGTGCCAGCAGCTTAGTGAGTGTGAAGACTGAAGCTTTCTTT. Translation: CASSLVSVKTEAFF.

V usage is TRBV13 and J usage is TRBJ1-1; D call uncertain. CDR1 and CDR2 (germline): PRHDT, FYEKMQ (reference sequence). The CDR3 loop spans 13 amino acids. Deletions cut 5 bases from V and 1 base from J, with 8 bases between. The CDR3 bases are TGTGCCAGCAGCGACACACGGAACACTGAAGCTTTCTTT. Its protein is CASSDTRNTEAFF.

The J gene is TRBJ2-7, the V gene TRBV10-3; 7 positions agree with TRBD1. CDR3 length equals 14 residues. From germline, CDR1 is ENHRY and CDR2 SYGVKD. Unmatched junction bases numbered 3, after V lost 4 bases and J lost 0 bases. Written as DNA, the CDR3 is TGTGCCATCAGTGCCGGGACAGCCTCCTACGAGCAGTACTTC. It yields the protein CAISAGTASYEQYF.

The chain uses TRBV2 and TRBJ2-2, with D unresolved. The germline V gene encodes CDR1 SNHLY and CDR2 FYNNEI. CDR3 length: 14 residues. V lost 0 bases and J 4 bases, leaving 6 bases between the germline ends. The CDR3 nucleotides are TGTGCCAGCAGTGAAGCGTCTTTCACCGGGGAGCTGTTTTTT. Amino acid sequence: CASSEASFTGELFF.